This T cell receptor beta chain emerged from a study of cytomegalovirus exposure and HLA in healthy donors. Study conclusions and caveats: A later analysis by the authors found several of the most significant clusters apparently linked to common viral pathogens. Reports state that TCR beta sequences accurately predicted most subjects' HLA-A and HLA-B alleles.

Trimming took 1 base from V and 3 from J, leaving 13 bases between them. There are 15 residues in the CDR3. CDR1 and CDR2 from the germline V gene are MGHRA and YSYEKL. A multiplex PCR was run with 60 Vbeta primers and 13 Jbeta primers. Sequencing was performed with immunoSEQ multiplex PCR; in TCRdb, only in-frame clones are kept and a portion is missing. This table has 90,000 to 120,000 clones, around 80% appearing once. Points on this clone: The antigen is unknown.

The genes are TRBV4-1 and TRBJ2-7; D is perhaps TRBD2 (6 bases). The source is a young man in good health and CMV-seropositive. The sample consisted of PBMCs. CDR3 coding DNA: TGCGCCAGCAGCCAAGCGGGTGGGGGACTCTACGAGCAGTACTTC. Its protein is CASSQAGGGLYEQYF.